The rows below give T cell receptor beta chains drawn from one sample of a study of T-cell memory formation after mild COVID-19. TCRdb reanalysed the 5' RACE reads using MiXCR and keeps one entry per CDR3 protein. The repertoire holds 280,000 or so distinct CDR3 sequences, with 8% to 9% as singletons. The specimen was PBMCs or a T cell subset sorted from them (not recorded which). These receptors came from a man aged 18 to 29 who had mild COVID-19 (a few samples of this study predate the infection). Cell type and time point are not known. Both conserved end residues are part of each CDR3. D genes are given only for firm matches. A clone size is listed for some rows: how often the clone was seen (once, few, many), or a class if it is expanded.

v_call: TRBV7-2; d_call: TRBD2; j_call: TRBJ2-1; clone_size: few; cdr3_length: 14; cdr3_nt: TGTGCCAGCAGCCCGACTAGCGGGGGGCCCAAGCAGTTCTTC; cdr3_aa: CASSPTSGGPKQFF
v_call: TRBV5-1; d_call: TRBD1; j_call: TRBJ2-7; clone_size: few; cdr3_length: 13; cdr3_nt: TGCGCCAGCAGCGGGGGGACAGGCTACGAGCAGTACTTC; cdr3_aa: CASSGGTGYEQYF
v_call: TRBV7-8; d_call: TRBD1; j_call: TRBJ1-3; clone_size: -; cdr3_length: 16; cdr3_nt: TGTGCCAGCTTCAGGGACAGAATCTCTCGGGGAAACACCATATATTTT; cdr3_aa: CASFRDRISRGNTIYF
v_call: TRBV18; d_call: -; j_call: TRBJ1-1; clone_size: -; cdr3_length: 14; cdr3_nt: TGTGCCAGCTCACCCGAACACGATACAGGGCGAGCTTTCTTT; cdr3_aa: CASSPEHDTGRAFF
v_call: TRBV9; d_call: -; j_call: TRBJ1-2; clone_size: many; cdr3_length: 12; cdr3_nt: TGTGCCAGCAGACCCAGGGACGGCGGCTACACCTTC; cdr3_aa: CASRPRDGGYTF
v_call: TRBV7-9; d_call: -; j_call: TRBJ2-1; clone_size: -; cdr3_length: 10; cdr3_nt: TGTGCCAGCAGCGACAGCAGGATGTTCTTC; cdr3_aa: CASSDSRMFF
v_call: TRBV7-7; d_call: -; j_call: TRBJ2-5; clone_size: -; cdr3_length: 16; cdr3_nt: TGTGCTAGCAGCTTCCCGGACAGGGAGGGTTTGGAGACCCAGTACTTC; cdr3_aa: CASSFPDREGLETQYF
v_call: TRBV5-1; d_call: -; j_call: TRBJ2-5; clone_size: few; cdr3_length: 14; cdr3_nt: TGCGCCAGCAGCTTGGTGTCAGGGGGGGAGACCCAGTACTTC; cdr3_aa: CASSLVSGGETQYF
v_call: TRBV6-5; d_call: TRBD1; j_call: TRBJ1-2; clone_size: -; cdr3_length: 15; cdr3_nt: TGTGCCAGCAGCCCCGGGACAGGGGGTCTCTATGGCTACACCTTC; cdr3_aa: CASSPGTGGLYGYTF
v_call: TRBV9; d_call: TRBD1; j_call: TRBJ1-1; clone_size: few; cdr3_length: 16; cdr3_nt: TGTGCCAGCAGCGTAGGGACAGGCCCTATGAACACTGAAGCTTTCTTT; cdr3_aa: CASSVGTGPMNTEAFF
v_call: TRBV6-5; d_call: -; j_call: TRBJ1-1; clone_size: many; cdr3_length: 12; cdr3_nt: TGTGCCAGCAGGGGGATGAACACTGAAGCTTTCTTT; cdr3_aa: CASRGMNTEAFF
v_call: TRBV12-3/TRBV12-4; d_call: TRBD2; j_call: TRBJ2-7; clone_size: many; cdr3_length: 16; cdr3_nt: TGTGCCAGCAGCCCCGGACTAGCGGGGGGTAACGACGAGCAGTACTTC; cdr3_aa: CASSPGLAGGNDEQYF
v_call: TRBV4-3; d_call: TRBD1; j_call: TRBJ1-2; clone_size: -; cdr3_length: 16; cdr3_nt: TGCGCCAGCAGCCAAGATGTGGCAGGGGGCCTCTATGGCTACACCTTC; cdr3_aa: CASSQDVAGGLYGYTF
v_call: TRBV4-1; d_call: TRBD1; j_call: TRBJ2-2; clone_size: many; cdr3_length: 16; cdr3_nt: TGCGCCAGCAGCGCGGTTGGGACAGGGGGCTTCGGGGAGCTGTTTTTT; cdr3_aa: CASSAVGTGGFGELFF
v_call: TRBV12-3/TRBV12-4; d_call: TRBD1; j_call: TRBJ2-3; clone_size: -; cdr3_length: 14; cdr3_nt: TGTGCCAGCAGGGGGACAGGGTGGACAGATACGCAGTATTTT; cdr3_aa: CASRGTGWTDTQYF
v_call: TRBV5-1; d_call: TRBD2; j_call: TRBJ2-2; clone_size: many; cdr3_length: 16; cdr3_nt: TGCGCCAGCAGCGACACCGGGACTAGCGGGACCGGGGAGCTGTTTTTT; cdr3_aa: CASSDTGTSGTGELFF
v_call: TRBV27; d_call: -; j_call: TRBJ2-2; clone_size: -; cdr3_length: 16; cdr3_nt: TGTGCCAGCAGTCTTACCCCCCTCGGGAACACCGGGGAGCTGTTTTTT; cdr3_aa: CASSLTPLGNTGELFF
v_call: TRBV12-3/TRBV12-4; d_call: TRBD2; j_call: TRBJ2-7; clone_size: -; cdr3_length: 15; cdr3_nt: TGTGCCAGCAGTTCCAAGCTAGCGGGAGGCTACGAGCAGTACTTC; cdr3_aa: CASSSKLAGGYEQYF
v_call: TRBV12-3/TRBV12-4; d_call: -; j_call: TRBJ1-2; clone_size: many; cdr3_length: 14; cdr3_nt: TGTGCCAGCAGTTTACAGGGGTTTAACTATGGCTACACCTTC; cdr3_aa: CASSLQGFNYGYTF
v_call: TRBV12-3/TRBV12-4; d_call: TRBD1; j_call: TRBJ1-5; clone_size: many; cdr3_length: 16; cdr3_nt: TGTGCCAGCAAGTTTGAGGGACAGGGACGCAATCAGCCCCAGCATTTT; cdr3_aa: CASKFEGQGRNQPQHF
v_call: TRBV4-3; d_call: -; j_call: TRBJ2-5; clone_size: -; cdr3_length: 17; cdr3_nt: TGCGCCAGCAGCCGGGGGACGGGACCCACGTACCAAGAGACCCAGTACTTC; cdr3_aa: CASSRGTGPTYQETQYF
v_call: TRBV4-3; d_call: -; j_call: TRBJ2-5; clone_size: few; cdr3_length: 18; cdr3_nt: TGCGCCAGCAGCCAAGATTTGGGGACGGGGACATCCCAAGAGACCCAGTACTTC; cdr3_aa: CASSQDLGTGTSQETQYF
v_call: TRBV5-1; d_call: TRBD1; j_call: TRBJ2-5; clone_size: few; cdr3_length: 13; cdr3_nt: TGCGCCAGCAGCAGCACAGGGGACGAGACCCAGTACTTC; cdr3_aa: CASSSTGDETQYF
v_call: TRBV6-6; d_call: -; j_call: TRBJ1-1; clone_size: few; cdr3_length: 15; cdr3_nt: TGTGCCAGCAGTTACTCGACGGTGGGAGGCACTGAAGCTTTCTTT; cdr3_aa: CASSYSTVGGTEAFF